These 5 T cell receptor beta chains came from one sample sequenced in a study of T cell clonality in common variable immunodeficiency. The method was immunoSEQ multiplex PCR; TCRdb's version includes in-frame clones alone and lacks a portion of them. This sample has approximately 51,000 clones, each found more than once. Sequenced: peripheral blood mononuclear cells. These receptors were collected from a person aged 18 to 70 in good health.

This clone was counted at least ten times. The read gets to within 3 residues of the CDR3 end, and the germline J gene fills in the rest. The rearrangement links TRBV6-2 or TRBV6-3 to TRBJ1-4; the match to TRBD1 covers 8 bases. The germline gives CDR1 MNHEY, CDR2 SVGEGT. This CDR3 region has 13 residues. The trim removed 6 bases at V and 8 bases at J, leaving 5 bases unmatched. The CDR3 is CASRQTGGEKLFF. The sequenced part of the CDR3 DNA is TGTGCCAGCAGGCAAACAGGGGGAGAAAAA.

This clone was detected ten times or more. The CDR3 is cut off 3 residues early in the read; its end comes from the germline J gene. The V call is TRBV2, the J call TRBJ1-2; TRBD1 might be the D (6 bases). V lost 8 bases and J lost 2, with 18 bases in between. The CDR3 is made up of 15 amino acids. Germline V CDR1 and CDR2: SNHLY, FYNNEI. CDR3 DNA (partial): TGTGCCAGCTTCGGGACACGGGGTAGAAACTATGGC. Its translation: CASFGTRGRNYG. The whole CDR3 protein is CASFGTRGRNYGYTF.

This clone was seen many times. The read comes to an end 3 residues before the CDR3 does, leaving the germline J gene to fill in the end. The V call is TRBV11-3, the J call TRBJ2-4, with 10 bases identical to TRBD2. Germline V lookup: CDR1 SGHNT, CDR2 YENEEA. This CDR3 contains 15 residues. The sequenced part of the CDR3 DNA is TGTGCAAGTCGCTTAGCGGGGGGATCCAAAAACATT. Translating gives CASRLAGGSKNI. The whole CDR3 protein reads CASRLAGGSKNIQYF.

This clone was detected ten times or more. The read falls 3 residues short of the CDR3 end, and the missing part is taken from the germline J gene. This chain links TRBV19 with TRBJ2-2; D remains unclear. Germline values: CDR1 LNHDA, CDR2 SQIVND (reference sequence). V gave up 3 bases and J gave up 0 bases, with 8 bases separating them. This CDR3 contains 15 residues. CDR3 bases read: TGTGCCAGTAGTATCTGGCCCGCGAACACCGGGGAG. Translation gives CASSIWPANTGE. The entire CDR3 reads CASSIWPANTGELFF.

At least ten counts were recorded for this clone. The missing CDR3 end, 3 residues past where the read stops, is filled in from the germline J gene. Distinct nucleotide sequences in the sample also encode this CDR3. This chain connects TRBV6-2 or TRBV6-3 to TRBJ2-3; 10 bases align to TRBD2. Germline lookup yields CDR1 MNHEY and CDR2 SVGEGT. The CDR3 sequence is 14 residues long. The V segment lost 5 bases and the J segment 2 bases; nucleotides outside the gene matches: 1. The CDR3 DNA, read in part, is TGTGCCAGCAGTAGCGGGGGGGCCACAGATACG. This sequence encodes CASSSGGATDT. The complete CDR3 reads CASSSGGATDTQYF.